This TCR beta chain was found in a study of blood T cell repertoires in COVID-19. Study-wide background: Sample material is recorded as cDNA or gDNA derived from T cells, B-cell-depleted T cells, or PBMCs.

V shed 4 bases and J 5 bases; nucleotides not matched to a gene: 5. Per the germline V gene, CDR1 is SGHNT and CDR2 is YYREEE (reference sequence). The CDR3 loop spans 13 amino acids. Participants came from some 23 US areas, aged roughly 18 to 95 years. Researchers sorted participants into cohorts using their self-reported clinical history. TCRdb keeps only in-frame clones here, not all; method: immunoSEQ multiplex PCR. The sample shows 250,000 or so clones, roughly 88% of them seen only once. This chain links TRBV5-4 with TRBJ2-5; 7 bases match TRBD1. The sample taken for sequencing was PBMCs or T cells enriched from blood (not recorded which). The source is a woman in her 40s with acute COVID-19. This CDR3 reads CASSQTGTETQYF. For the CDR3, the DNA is TGTGCCAGCAGCCAGACAGGGACGGAGACCCAGTACTTC.